Shown below are 9 T cell receptor beta chains from a single sample sequenced in a study of T cell clonality in common variable immunodeficiency. General observations from the study: In common variable immunodeficiency, TCR beta chains reportedly carried fewer deletions and N-nucleotide insertions.

Some clones are missing from TCRdb's copy, which holds only in-frame ones; the method was immunoSEQ multiplex PCR. The sample yields 8,500 to 13,000 clones, without any singletons. These TCRs' antigens remain unknown. Sequencing input: peripheral blood mononuclear cells. The receptors come from a human donor with common variable immunodeficiency.

Remarks on this clone: The read ends 3 residues early relative to the CDR3; the germline J gene fills the gap. The genes are TRBV30 and TRBJ2-3; D is possibly TRBD2 (6 bases). V lost 6 bases, J lost 0 bases, and 13 bases lay in between. This CDR3 is built from 14 residues. Germline CDR1 reads GTSNPN; CDR2 reads SVGIG (reference sequence). The CDR3 loop reads CACDSGTSTDTQYF. The CDR3 bases that were read are TGTGCCTGCGATAGCGGTACTAGCACAGATACG.

A note on this clone: The read terminates 3 residues before the CDR3 end, so the remaining end is supplied by the germline J gene. The chain employs TRBV2 and TRBJ2-1; the D gene is possibly TRBD1 (5 bases). Trimming removed 6 bases at V and 2 bases at J, with 8 bases between. The germline V gene encodes CDR1 SNHLY and CDR2 FYNNEI. The length of the CDR3 is 13 residues. The chain's CDR3 is CASRAGTYNEQFF. The sequenced part of the CDR3 DNA is TGTGCCAGCAGGGCAGGGACCTACAATGAG. The whole variable domain, filled in from reference TRBV2 and TRBJ2-1, reads EPEVTQTPSHQVTQMGQEVILRCVPISNHLYFYWYRQILGQKVEFLVSFYNNEISEKSEIFDDQFSVERPDGSNFTLKIRSTKLEDSAMYFCASRAGTYNEQFFGPGTRLTVL.

Only a few counts were recorded for this clone. Sequencing ends 3 residues short of the CDR3 end; the germline J gene provides the rest. The V and J genes are TRBV7-9 and TRBJ2-1; possible D gene TRBD2, 6 bases. Germline CDR1 SEHNR, CDR2 FQNEAQ (reference sequence). The CDR3 covers 15 residues. V shed 2 bases and J shed 6 bases, with 14 bases lying between them. CDR3 DNA (partial): TGTGCCAGCAGCTTAACCCGGGGACTGTTCAATGAG. It is translated as CASSLTRGLFNE. The full CDR3 sequence reads CASSLTRGLFNEQFF.

This clone appeared a few times. The read gets to within 3 residues of the CDR3 end, and the germline J gene fills in the rest. V is TRBV7-2 and J is TRBJ2-5; TRBD1 agrees at 8 bases. Trimming cost V 5 bases and J 4 bases; bases outside gene matches: 6. Germline assignment: CDR1 SGHTA and CDR2 FQGNSA. This CDR3 is 14 amino acids long. The part of the CDR3 DNA that was read is TGTGCCAGCAGCCGTGACAGGGGCTCAGAGACC. Translating it yields CASSRDRGSET. The CDR3 in its entirety is CASSRDRGSETQYF.

Concerning this clone itself: The observed sequence ends 3 residues before the CDR3 terminus, with the missing tail filled in from the germline J gene. The chain links TRBV7-3 to TRBJ1-6; possibly TRBD1 for D (5 bases). Trimming pared 9 bases from V and 7 bases from J, leaving 10 bases between. Per germline, CDR1 SGHTA and CDR2 FQGTGA. The CDR3 consists of 12 residues. The CDR3 region is CASGAENSPLHF. The sequenced CDR3 bases are TGTGCCAGTGGGGCGGAGAATTCACCC.

There are a few counts of this clone. The DNA ends 3 residues before the CDR3 does, and the rest of the CDR3 is filled in from the germline J gene. The V gene is TRBV20-1, the J gene TRBJ2-1, with D possibly TRBD2 on 7 matching bases. V lost 0 bases, J lost 6 bases, and 15 bases lay in between. The CDR3 spans 15 residues. Germline CDR1 DFQATT, CDR2 SNEGSKA (reference sequence). The CDR3 region is CSARDPIRGGNEQFF. The CDR3 DNA, read in part, is TGCAGTGCTAGAGATCCCATAAGGGGGGGCAATGAG.

Within the sample, this clone is large (0.1 to 1%). The sequenced part of the CDR3 DNA is TGTGCCAGCAGCCAGAGGGGATCAGGACGGATTACCTCTGGGGCCAACGTC. Residues: CASSQRGSGRITSGANV. The entire CDR3 protein reads CASSQRGSGRITSGANVLTF. This chain joins TRBV4-2 and TRBJ2-6; D is tentatively TRBD1 or TRBD2 (5 bases each). The missing CDR3 end, 3 residues past where the read stops, is filled in from the germline J gene. The CDR3 runs to 20 residues. V lost 3 bases and J 0 bases, leaving 21 bases between the germline ends. CDR1 and CDR2 from the germline V gene are LGHNA and YNFKEQ.

Note on this clone: The read terminates 3 residues before the CDR3 end, so the remaining end is supplied by the germline J gene. V gene TRBV29-1 combines with J gene TRBJ2-1; tentatively, D is TRBD2 (6 bases). V lost 0 bases to trimming and J lost 9 bases, with 15 bases between them. This CDR3 spans 14 amino acids. The germline V gene encodes CDR1 SQVTM and CDR2 ANQGSEA. The sequenced part of the CDR3 DNA is TGCAGCGTTGAAGATCGGGGGATTGGGTCTGAG. Its protein product is CSVEDRGIGSE. In full, the CDR3 reads CSVEDRGIGSEQFF.

This clone occurred a few times. The CDR3 end lies 3 residues beyond the end of the read and is filled in from the germline J gene. The gene calls are TRBV5-1 and TRBJ2-5; D is possibly TRBD2 (6 bases). The V end was cut by 1 base, the J end by 5 bases, with 12 bases between. The length of the CDR3 is 14 residues. Germline CDR1 SGHRS, CDR2 YFSETQ. The CDR3 bases that were read are TGCGCCAGCAGCTTGACTAGCCCGTCGGAGACC. The encoded protein is CASSLTSPSET. The entire CDR3 sequence reads CASSLTSPSETQYF.